What follows describes a single T cell receptor (beta chain). The data originate from a study of control samples from healthy donors and cancer patients. V was pared by 0 bases and J by 6 bases, with 7 bases between. Germline assignment: CDR1 SGHDT and CDR2 YYEEEE. The CDR3 contains 14 residues. Only in-frame clones appear in the TCRdb table, and some are missing; sequencing was by immunoSEQ multiplex PCR. The repertoire includes some 140,000 clones, over 90% of them detected once, and 14% sits in the top ten. Sequences were obtained from PBMCs. The sequence was collected from a man aged 55-75 years with colorectal cancer. The chain employs TRBV5-6 and TRBJ1-6, with unresolved D. The CDR3 DNA reads TGTGCCAGCAGCTTGGGGTGGGGTAATTCACCCCTCCACTTT. Translation gives CASSLGWGNSPLHF.